The rows below give T cell receptor beta chains drawn from one sample of a study of neurological immune-mediated disorders. TCRdb independently ran MiXCR on the 5' RACE reads; one entry per CDR3 protein. Seen here are 20,000 to 30,000 distinct CDR3 sequences, 2.5% observed once, and the top ten hold over 2%. Sequences were obtained from PBMCs. These receptors were obtained from a woman aged 50 to 60 with multiple sclerosis. Each CDR3 is given without its conserved first and last residue. The order of the fields is V gene, CDR3 protein.

TRBV5-1 | ASSLKPTGGSSYEQY
TRBV9 | ASSATGDPYEQY
TRBV7-6 | ASTRAGAGGGNEQF
TRBV20-1 | SARDVRDSYEQY
TRBV7-2 | ASSRLAGPETQY
TRBV5-1 | ASSFGTGDYEQY
TRBV20-1 | SARPGNSNQPQN
TRBV7-2 | ASSLNRLGEQY
TRBV5-1 | ASSWSRGLDEKLF
TRBV20-1 | SAKGLAGGGDTQY
TRBV5-1 | ASSQGLINTEAF
TRBV24-1 | ATSDPDRGSSQPQH
TRBV5-6 | ASSLPHNLNTEAF
TRBV30 | AWSASGGEQY
TRBV4-2 | ASSQSGEDTQY
TRBV5-1 | ASSSPTGGVNYNEQF
TRBV20-1 | SARDPRVSGANVLT
TRBV5-1 | ASSVGLAGVENTGELF
TRBV12-3/TRBV12-4 | ASSLSPGGPRSTDTQY
TRBV12-3/TRBV12-4 | ASSLGQRGQTQY
TRBV19 | ASRGRGGKVNTEAF
TRBV6-2/TRBV6-3 | ASSPPGQTQETQY
TRBV6-5 | ASSYSAETYEQY
TRBV12-3/TRBV12-4 | ASRITGQGKTGELF
TRBV6-6 | ASRLGATNEKLF
TRBV5-1 | ASSLDQKAF
TRBV7-9 | ASSLAQGSGYT
TRBV20-1 | SAPGTSSYEQY
TRBV12-3/TRBV12-4 | ASSLPRSSYNEQF
TRBV7-9 | ASSLDTGRAGNTIY
TRBV5-1 | ASNSGWLAGDNEQF
TRBV5-1 | ASSSGLARAYEQY
TRBV7-2 | ASSLAGSPREQY
TRBV2 | ASRRDGGGYT
TRBV11-2 | ASSLDDAPSGRADTQY
TRBV20-1 | SARDPRSPDTQY
TRBV4-1 | ASSQDIAMGTPETQY
TRBV20-1 | SASKGQGLNYGYT
TRBV4-2 | ASSQGGQAYSYEQY
TRBV10-3 | AISERGSNTEAF
TRBV20-1 | SARSTGVAYNSPLN
TRBV5-1 | ASSLGTSTDQPQH
TRBV20-1 | SAGGSQETQY
TRBV7-8 | ASSLDPNSNQPQN
TRBV5-1 | ASSLDIANTGELF
TRBV7-9 | ASSLIQGGYT
TRBV27 | ASSPMRGQPQH
TRBV7-6 | ASSRDRVTDTQY
TRBV20-1 | SASWGQGEPPGNQPQN
TRBV2 | ASREQEISTDTQY
TRBV5-1 | ASSLETRRF
TRBV7-2 | ASSFYSYTDTQY
TRBV6-6 | ASRTGYSGANVLT